These 14 T cell receptor beta chains came from one sample sequenced in a study of T cell responses to AZD1222 COVID-19 vaccine. The protocol was immunoSEQ multiplex PCR, while the TCRdb copy is restricted to in-frame clones and leaves out a portion. The sample holds about 92,000 clones, approximately 84% seen once. The material was peripheral blood, obtained on day 0 of AZD1222 vaccination. These receptors all stem from an adult in good health.

The rearrangement links TRBV5-3 to TRBJ2-1, with D perhaps assigned TRBD1 or TRBD2 (5 bases each). TRBV5-3 is filed as an ORF, its function uncertain. The CDR3 extends over 15 amino acids. V was cut by 7 bases and J by 5 bases, with 19 bases left in between. CDR3 coding DNA: TGTGCCAGATCCTCCGGGGCCCCCCCCGACAATGAGCAGTTCTTC. It codes for CARSSGAPPDNEQFF.

V usage is TRBV25-1 and J usage is TRBJ2-7, with TRBD1 matching 7 bases. Looked up from germline, CDR1 is MGHDK and CDR2 is SYGVNS. This CDR3 has 15 amino acids. V lost 5 bases and J lost 8; bases outside the gene matches: 15. The CDR3 sequence is CASSLPGQPLKKQYF. CDR3 DNA sequence: TGTGCCAGCAGTCTACCGGGACAGCCGCTAAAGAAGCAGTACTTC.

V usage is TRBV5-6 and J usage is TRBJ2-6; unclear D gene. Looked up from germline, CDR1 is SGHDT and CDR2 is YYEEEE. The V end lost 1 base, the J end lost 2 bases, and 7 bases lay between the germline ends. The CDR3 has 15 amino acids. The CDR3, as DNA: TGTGCCAGCAGCTTGATTATAGCTGGGGCCAACGTCCTGACTTTC. Its translation is CASSLIIAGANVLTF.

J is TRBJ1-1 and V is TRBV18; tentative D call: TRBD1 (6 bases). The germline CDR1 and CDR2 sequences are KGHSH and LQKENI. The CDR3 totals 16 residues. V was shortened by 1 base and J by 1 base, with 13 bases between the two germline ends. The CDR3 loop is CASSPQEGGRNTEAFF. The CDR3 nucleotides read TGTGCCAGCTCACCACAGGAGGGGGGCCGGAACACTGAAGCTTTCTTT.

This clone appeared once. This chain links TRBV28 with TRBJ1-2, with TRBD1 as a possible D gene (6 bases). There are 14 residues in the CDR3. Germline V gene sequence: CDR1 MDHEN, CDR2 SYDVKM. The V gene lost 6 bases and the J gene lost 4 bases, with 15 bases spanning the gap. The CDR3 here is CASSLVTDSYGYTF. As DNA, the CDR3 is TGTGCCAGCAGCCTGGTCACGGACAGCTATGGCTACACCTTC.

Points on this clone: The junction does not match germline at one end; this may be a read error. The V call is TRBV19, the J call TRBJ1-1; D possibly corresponds to TRBD1 (6 bases). The CDR3 length is 14 residues. The V gene's germline CDR1 is LNHDA and CDR2 SQIVND (reference sequence). As DNA, the CDR3 is TGTGCCAGTAGTCTGCTCATTGGGGACACAGAAGCTTTCTTT. This encodes CASSLLIGDTEAFF.

V usage is TRBV13 and J usage is TRBJ1-1; no clear D. Germline V CDR1 and CDR2: PRHDT, FYEKMQ (reference sequence). Trimming pared 4 bases from V and 1 base from J, leaving 13 bases between. This CDR3 spans 15 amino acids. CDR3: CASSSLRRSNTEAFF. The CDR3 DNA sequence: TGTGCCAGCAGCTCCCTCAGGAGATCGAACACTGAAGCTTTCTTT.

The chain has TRBV5-8 and TRBJ1-5; a possible D gene is TRBD1 (6 bases). The CDR3 sequence is 16 residues long. Germline V lookup: CDR1 SGHTS, CDR2 YDEGEE. The V end was cut by 1 base, the J end by 0 bases, with 11 bases between. DNA for the CDR3: TGTGCCAGCAGCTTGAGGGGACAATATAGCAATCAGCCCCAGCATTTT. This gives the protein CASSLRGQYSNQPQHF. The whole variable domain, filled in from reference TRBV5-8 and TRBJ1-5, reads EAGVTQSPTHLIKTRGQQATLRCSPISGHTSVYWYQQALGLGLQFLLWYDEGEERNRGNFPPRFSGRQFPNYSSELNVNALELEDSALYLCASSLRGQYSNQPQHFGDGTRLSIL.

The chain joins TRBV30 to TRBJ2-5; D gene unclear. CDR3 length: 13 amino acids. V was shortened by 2 bases and J by 4 bases, with 11 bases between the two germline ends. Germline CDR1 reads GTSNPN; CDR2 reads SVGIG (reference sequence). CDR3 nucleotide sequence: TGTGCCTGGAGTCCCATTGTGGGAGAGACCCAGTACTTC. It is translated as CAWSPIVGETQYF.

The gene calls are TRBV9 and TRBJ1-2; 11 bases map to TRBD1. The CDR3 is made up of 18 amino acids. Germline V gene lookup returns CDR1 SGDLS and CDR2 YYNGEE. The ends lost 3 bases at V and 1 base at J; junction bases unmatched: 11. CDR3 bases: TGTGCCAGCAGCGCAGACCCGGGACAGGGGGTTAATAACTATGGCTACACCTTC. This translates into CASSADPGQGVNNYGYTF.

V and J are TRBV6-4 and TRBJ2-1; no clear D. Germline loops: CDR1 MRHNA, CDR2 SNTAGT. Trimming shortened V by 5 bases and J by 5 bases, and 10 bases separated the two germline ends. CDR3 size: 13 residues. The CDR3 region has the DNA TGTGCCAGCAGTCCCGATAGTCACAATGAGCAGTTCTTC. This gives the protein CASSPDSHNEQFF.

The J gene is TRBJ1-2, the V gene TRBV3-1 (or the pseudogene TRBV3-2); 10 bases are a match to TRBD1. Germline V gives CDR1 LGHDT, CDR2 YNNKEL (reference sequence). Trimming at V came to 2 bases and at J to 2 bases, leaving 5 bases not matched to a gene. CDR3 length: 16 amino acids. In DNA form, the CDR3 reads TGTGCCAGCAGCCAACCTCGACAGGGGGCCAACTATGGCTACACCTTC. Translated: CASSQPRQGANYGYTF.

This clone turned up a few times. The chain carries TRBV5-8 and TRBJ2-7, with TRBD1 matching over 8 bases. CDR3 length: 14 residues. Germline values: CDR1 SGHTS, CDR2 YDEGEE. V shed 3 bases and J 2 bases; nucleotides not matched to a gene: 4. Written as DNA, the CDR3 is TGTGCCAGCAGCTGGACCAGGGGGCCCTACGAGCAGTACTTC. Protein: CASSWTRGPYEQYF.

CDR3 nucleotides: TGTGCCAGCAGTGAGTGGAGGCCAACCTCTGGAAACACCATATATTTT. This gives the protein CASSEWRPTSGNTIYF. The chain carries TRBV2 and TRBJ1-3; no clear D. The CDR3 sequence is 16 residues long. Germline CDR1 SNHLY, CDR2 FYNNEI. Trimming left V 3 bases short and J 0 bases short, with 12 bases between. Supplemented by reference TRBV2 and TRBJ1-3, the full variable domain reads EPEVTQTPSHQVTQMGQEVILRCVPISNHLYFYWYRQILGQKVEFLVSFYNNEISEKSEIFDDQFSVERPDGSNFTLKIRSTKLEDSAMYFCASSEWRPTSGNTIYFGEGSWLTVV.